These 18 T cell receptor beta chains came from one sample sequenced in a study of T cells in Graves' hyperthyroidism and ophthalmopathy (dated by TCRdb to the late 2010s). The library relied on multiplex PCR. Data came from an Illumina HiSeq 2000. TCR beta CDR3 regions were amplified from RNA transcripts. For the first round of RT-PCR on the TCR CDR3, the HTBI primer set was used together with the Qiagen OneStep RT-PCR kit. TCRdb trimmed public reads at Q25 via fastp, called clones via MiXCR and kept in-frame beta chains. Every distinct CDR3 protein forms one entry, paired with its most common genes and DNA. The sample table records 560,000 or so distinct CDR3 sequences; about 43% of these occur just once. Of the sample, just over 8% falls within the top ten clones. Sequencing used peripheral blood or thyroid tissue (not recorded which). The receptor source for this set is a woman younger than 35 with Graves' hyperthyroidism. Donor details come from another sample of the same person, matched by shared clones.

In its sample, this clonotype was seen a few times. The chain carries TRBV20-1 and TRBJ2-7, with 10 bases matching TRBD1. The CDR3 has 15 amino acids. Germline V gene sequence: CDR1 DFQATT, CDR2 SNEGSKA (reference sequence). V shed 6 bases, J shed 1 base, and the junction held 9 bases outside the gene matches. CDR3 nucleotide sequence: TGCAGTGCCATTTACCGGGACAGGGGATCCTACGAGCAGTACTTC. Translating gives CSAIYRDRGSYEQYF.

This clonotype was counted between two and nine times. This sequence joins TRBV7-2 and TRBJ1-5; D not certain. The germline V gene has CDR1 SGHTA and CDR2 FQGNSA. The V gene lost 1 base and the J gene lost 6 bases, with 13 bases spanning the gap. The length of the CDR3 is 15 residues. This CDR3 reads CASSLGLRVGQPQHF. The CDR3 nucleotides are TGTGCCAGCAGCTTAGGGCTGAGGGTTGGTCAGCCCCAGCATTTT.

The V gene is TRBV29-1, the J gene TRBJ1-2; D call uncertain. Germline V gives CDR1 SQVTM, CDR2 ANQGSEA. Trimming cost V 6 bases and J 6 bases, with 11 bases left between them. CDR3 length equals 11 residues. The CDR3 spells CSVGRDDGYTF. The CDR3 nucleotides read TGCAGCGTCGGACGGGATGATGGCTACACCTTC. The full variable domain, its missing parts supplied by reference TRBV29-1 and TRBJ1-2, is SAVISQKPSRDICQRGTSLTIQCQVDSQVTMMFWYRQQPGQSLTLIATANQGSEATYESGFVIDKFPISRPNLTFSTLTVSNMSPEDSSIYLCSVGRDDGYTFGSGTRLTVV.

The gene calls are TRBV10-3 and TRBJ2-5; possibly TRBD2 for D (6 bases). CDR1 is ENHRY and CDR2 is SYGVKD in the germline V gene. This CDR3 is built from 16 residues. Trimming pared 3 bases from V and 3 bases from J, leaving 17 bases between. In DNA, the CDR3 is TGTGCCATCAGTGACGGGTTAGCGGACCCAAAAGAGACCCAGTACTTC. Translating gives CAISDGLADPKETQYF.

As to this clonotype: With a much larger clone just one base away, this may be a read error. The gene calls are TRBV2 and TRBJ1-6, with TRBD1 matching over 7 bases. This CDR3 has 16 amino acids. Germline assignment: CDR1 SNHLY and CDR2 FYNNEI. CDR3 sequence: CASSSRGTAYSSPLHF. CDR3 nucleotide sequence: TGTGCCAGCAGTTCCCGAGGGACAGCTTATAGTTCACCCCTCCACTTT.

This clonotype was observed many times. V is TRBV7-3 and J is TRBJ1-2; D remains unclear. The CDR3 consists of 13 residues. Germline loops: CDR1 SGHTA, CDR2 FQGTGA. Trimming cost V 6 bases and J 7 bases, with 15 bases left between them. For the CDR3, the DNA is TGTGCCAGCAGTCCCGGCGGGCGCGGTGGCTACACCTTC. This encodes CASSPGGRGGYTF.

This clonotype was seen a few times. The chain combines TRBV9 with TRBJ2-7, with D tentatively TRBD1 or TRBD2 (6 bases each). V shed 1 base and J shed 7 bases, with 15 bases lying between them. Germline lookup yields CDR1 SGDLS and CDR2 YYNGEE. The CDR3 length is 14 residues. CDR3 region: CASSVLGGPGEQYF. The CDR3 DNA sequence: TGTGCCAGCAGCGTACTGGGGGGCCCGGGAGAGCAGTACTTC.

A word on this clonotype: The junction departs from germline at one end; a sequencing error may be responsible. The chain has TRBV7-2 and TRBJ1-2, with a tentative D call TRBD1 (5 bases). From germline, CDR1 is SGHTA and CDR2 FQGNSA. The CDR3 is 17 amino acids. CDR3: CASSQGRVGVTNYGYTF. As DNA, the CDR3 is TGCGCCAGCAGCCAAGGTCGTGTGGGGGTGACTAACTATGGCTACACCTTC.

This clonotype was seen more than once but under ten times. V gene TRBV20-1 combines with J gene TRBJ2-6, with D tentatively TRBD1 (5 bases). Deletions cut 3 bases from V and 4 bases from J, with 13 bases between. The CDR3 has 15 amino acids. Germline CDR1 and CDR2: DFQATT and SNEGSKA (reference sequence). The CDR3 nucleotides read TGCAGTGCTAGTCCCCCCAGGGCAGGGGCCAACGTCCTGACTTTC. This gives the protein CSASPPRAGANVLTF.

This clonotype has ten or more counts. This chain uses TRBV3-1 with TRBJ2-5; no definite D call. CDR1 is LGHDT, CDR2 YNNKEL, per germline (reference sequence). Trimming took 8 bases from V and 0 from J, leaving 10 bases between them. CDR3 length: 13 residues. CDR3 nucleotide sequence: TGTGCCAGCGTGATGGCTAACCAAGAGACCCAGTACTTC. Translated: CASVMANQETQYF.

Details on this clonotype: The conserved phenylalanine or tryptophan is not found at the CDR3 terminus, so this likely reflects a read error. The DNA is omitted, as the CDR3 cannot be located on it reliably, and the CDR3 follows TCRdb's listing. The V and J genes are TRBV6-4 and TRBJ1-1. The CDR3 length equals 8 residues, ends included. Germline CDR1 is MRHNA and CDR2 is SNTAGT. The CDR3 sequence: CASSIGFS.

This clonotype was counted a few times. V and J are TRBV7-2 and TRBJ2-6; D is unclear. This CDR3 is 14 amino acids long. V was trimmed by 5 bases and J by 4 bases, leaving 9 bases between them. Germline V lookup: CDR1 SGHTA, CDR2 FQGNSA. The DNA of the CDR3 is TGTGCCAGCAGCGTGGGGTACGGGGCCAACGTCCTGACTTTC. Encoded protein: CASSVGYGANVLTF.

Here the CDR3 DNA reads TGTGCCAGCAGCGTTGACGGGAGGACTTATGGGCAGTACTTC. Translated: CASSVDGRTYGQYF. The chain combines TRBV7-3 with TRBJ2-7, with TRBD2 matching over 7 bases. The V segment lost 5 bases and the J segment 9 bases; nucleotides outside the gene matches: 13. CDR1 is SGHTA, CDR2 FQGTGA, per germline. This CDR3 comprises 14 residues.

At least ten counts were recorded for this clonotype. The gene calls are TRBV2 and TRBJ2-5; D unclear. The CDR3 loop spans 13 amino acids. CDR1 and CDR2 from the germline V gene are SNHLY and FYNNEI. V gave up 3 bases and J gave up 2 bases, with 7 bases separating them. The CDR3 DNA reads as TGTGCCAGCAGTGAGGGCAGACAAGAGACCCAGTACTTC. Residues: CASSEGRQETQYF.

The chain uses TRBV7-8 and TRBJ2-5, with TRBD2 identical over 9 bases. Matching the DNA end better, TRBJ2-1 makes the J call doubtful. There are 15 residues in the CDR3. CDR1 is SGHVS, CDR2 FQNEAQ, per germline. The CDR3 loop reads CASSYSPAGGYEQFF. The CDR3 coding sequence is TGTGCCAGCAGCTATAGTCCAGCGGGAGGTTATGAGCAGTTCTTC.

This clonotype was picked up a small number of times. The chain joins TRBV29-1 to TRBJ1-1, with D possibly matching TRBD1 (5 bases). V was trimmed by 6 bases and J by 1 base, leaving 15 bases between them. The CDR3 sequence is 14 residues long. Germline CDR1 reads SQVTM; CDR2 reads ANQGSEA. As DNA, the CDR3 is TGCAGCGTCCAAGGGGCGGGTTCGAACACTGAAGCTTTCTTT. Its protein is CSVQGAGSNTEAFF.

This chain links TRBV7-9 with TRBJ2-5; 11 bases fit TRBD2. From germline, CDR1 is SEHNR and CDR2 FQNEAQ (reference sequence). J gave up 5 bases and V 5 bases, and 7 bases lay outside the gene matches. This CDR3 is built from 15 residues. This CDR3 reads CASSPGTSGMETQYF. In DNA, the CDR3 is TGTGCCAGCAGCCCTGGGACTAGCGGCATGGAGACCCAGTACTTC.

The gene calls are TRBV7-6 and TRBJ1-1, with D maybe TRBD1 (5 bases). The length of the CDR3 is 17 residues. Trimming left V 6 bases short and J 1 base short, with 21 bases between. The germline V gene encodes CDR1 SGHVS and CDR2 FNYEAQ. The CDR3 region is CASSYNTSGGGNTEAFF. The CDR3 DNA reads TGTGCCAGCAGTTATAATACCAGTGGGGGGGGGAACACTGAAGCTTTCTTT. Full variable domain (outside the CDR3, taken from reference TRBV7-6 and TRBJ1-1): GAGVSQSPRYKVTKRGQDVALRCDPISGHVSLYWYRQALGQGPEFLTYFNYEAQQDKSGLPNDRFSAERPEGSISTLTIQRTEQRDSAMYRCASSYNTSGGGNTEAFFGQGTRLTVV.